Below are 19 T cell receptor beta chains sequenced from a single sample in a study of cytomegalovirus exposure and HLA in healthy donors. A multiplex PCR was run with 60 Vbeta primers and 13 Jbeta primers. Profiled with immunoSEQ multiplex PCR; TCRdb holds only in-frame clones, not every one. The repertoire holds over 100,000 clones, with around 70% as singletons. Sequencing used PBMCs. These receptors originate from a young man in good health and CMV-seropositive.

This chain connects TRBV18 to TRBJ2-3; the D is unclear. Germline V CDR1 and CDR2: KGHSH, LQKENI. The V end was cut by 3 bases, the J end by 0 bases, with 7 bases between. The CDR3 sequence is 14 residues long. The CDR3 here is CASSPAFSTDTQYF. In DNA, the CDR3 is TGTGCCAGCTCACCCGCGTTTAGCACAGATACGCAGTATTTT.

The chain links TRBV5-4 to TRBJ2-7; TRBD1 aligns across 8 bases. Germline V gene lookup returns CDR1 SGHNT and CDR2 YYREEE (reference sequence). V lost 0 bases, J lost 5 bases, and 7 bases stayed unmatched. This CDR3 comprises 15 residues. The CDR3 is CASSLVGTGAHEQYF. The CDR3 DNA sequence: TGTGCCAGCAGCTTGGTTGGGACAGGAGCCCACGAGCAGTACTTC.

In its sample, this clone was seen a few times. The V call is TRBV6-9, the J call TRBJ2-3; a weak D match, TRBD1 (6 bases). The ends were cut back, 11 bases at V and 4 bases at J, with 19 bases in the middle. Germline CDR1 and CDR2: MNHGY and SVAAGI. The CDR3 totals 14 residues. The chain's CDR3 is CAGSGHKGADTQYF. The CDR3 nucleotides are TGTGCCGGCTCGGGACACAAAGGCGCAGATACGCAGTATTTT.

The sample holds one count of this clone. This chain connects TRBV5-1 to TRBJ2-2, with 9 bases that match TRBD1. J gave up 3 bases and V 4 bases, and 7 bases lay outside the gene matches. CDR1 is SGHRS, CDR2 YFSETQ, per germline. The CDR3 length is 16 residues. The CDR3 bases are TGCGCCAGCAGCACACCGGGACAGGGATACACCGGGGAGCTGTTTTTT. Its translation: CASSTPGQGYTGELFF.

This chain connects TRBV11-2 to TRBJ2-5, with 9 bases lining up with TRBD2. The CDR3 has 15 residues. The ends lost 1 base at V and 6 bases at J; junction bases unmatched: 6. Looked up from germline, CDR1 is SGHAT and CDR2 is FQNNGV. CDR3 nucleotides: TGTGCCAGCAGCTTAGTAGCGGGGGAGGTAAAGACCCAGTACTTC. It yields the protein CASSLVAGEVKTQYF.

This clone was detected only once. J is TRBJ2-7 and V is TRBV4-2; 7 positions agree with TRBD2. After removal of 1 base from V and 2 bases from J, the junction contained 8 bases not matched to a gene. Germline-derived CDR1 and CDR2 are LGHNA and YNFKEQ. The CDR3 has 16 amino acids. In nucleotides, the CDR3 is TGTGCCAGCAGCCAAGGAACAGCGGGGCCGACCTACGAGCAGTACTTC. This sequence encodes CASSQGTAGPTYEQYF.

V and J are TRBV6-5 and TRBJ1-5, with D unresolved. The germline V gene encodes CDR1 MNHEY and CDR2 SVGAGI. The CDR3 extends over 12 amino acids. V was cut by 8 bases and J by 6 bases, with 11 bases left in between. The CDR3 DNA follows: TGTGCCAGCCATCGAGGTTCTCAGCCCCAGCATTTT. Translated, it gives CASHRGSQPQHF.

V usage is TRBV7-9 and J usage is TRBJ2-3; D might be TRBD2 (6 bases). Germline values: CDR1 SEHNR, CDR2 FQNEAQ (reference sequence). The CDR3 length is 17 residues. The V and J ends lost 1 base and 3 bases respectively, with 17 bases between them. The CDR3 bases are TGTGCCAGCAGCTTAGGAGGCGGCGGTCGGGGGACAGATACGCAGTATTTT. Protein product: CASSLGGGGRGTDTQYF. The variable domain in full, completed from reference TRBV7-9 and TRBJ2-3, reads DTGVSQNPRHKITKRGQNVTFRCDPISEHNRLYWYRQTLGQGPEFLTYFQNEAQLEKSRLLSDRFSAERPKGSFSTLEIQRTEQGDSAMYLCASSLGGGGRGTDTQYFGPGTRLTVL.

This clone was observed a handful of times. V and J are TRBV25-1 and TRBJ2-6, with D perhaps matching TRBD2 (6 bases). V was shortened by 2 bases and J by 11 bases, with 13 bases between the two germline ends. Germline-derived CDR1 and CDR2 are MGHDK and SYGVNS. CDR3 length: 14 amino acids. CDR3 residues: CASSEPGRDHVLTF. CDR3 sequence (DNA): TGTGCCAGCAGTGAACCGGGGCGGGACCACGTCCTGACTTTC.

The CDR3 reads CASSPAGTESTDTQYF. CDR3 bases: TGTGCCAGCTCACCGGCCGGGACAGAGTCCACAGATACGCAGTATTTT. The gene calls are TRBV18 and TRBJ2-3; 7 nucleotides agree with TRBD1. The CDR3 totals 16 residues. J lost 2 bases, V lost 3 bases, and 8 bases had no gene match. CDR1 is KGHSH, CDR2 LQKENI, per germline.

The chain carries TRBV7-6 and TRBJ2-3; D might be TRBD1 (6 bases). The CDR3 spans 15 residues. V gave up 1 base and J gave up 1 base, with 9 bases separating them. Germline V gives CDR1 SGHVS, CDR2 FNYEAQ. CDR3 DNA sequence: TGTGCCAGCAGCTTAGGGGGGCCTCGCACAGATACGCAGTATTTT. Translated, it gives CASSLGGPRTDTQYF.

CDR3 in amino acids: CASSWRGGSEAFF. In DNA form, the CDR3 reads TGTGCCAGCAGTTGGCGGGGCGGGTCTGAAGCTTTCTTT. The genes are TRBV6-5 and TRBJ1-1; TRBD1 might be the D (5 bases). The CDR3 is 13 residues long. The germline CDR1 and CDR2 sequences are MNHEY and SVGAGI. The V end was cut by 4 bases, the J end by 6 bases, with 12 bases between.

The chain has TRBV9 and TRBJ1-5, with 7 bases identical to TRBD1. The CDR3 has 14 residues. Germline-derived CDR1 and CDR2 are SGDLS and YYNGEE. The J segment lost 7 bases and the V segment lost 2 bases, leaving 6 bases of the junction unmatched. The CDR3 DNA reads TGTGCCAGCAGCGTCCACAGGGGTCCCCAGCCCCAGCATTTT. It encodes CASSVHRGPQPQHF.

This clone turned up a few times. The J gene is TRBJ1-2, the V gene TRBV27; tentative D call: TRBD1 (5 bases). Germline CDR1 is MNHEY and CDR2 is SMNVEV (reference sequence). V lost 2 bases to trimming and J lost 8 bases, with 18 bases between them. The CDR3 has 15 amino acids. The CDR3 protein is CASSLGYQGLNGYTF. As DNA, the CDR3 is TGTGCCAGCAGTTTAGGTTATCAGGGTTTGAACGGCTACACCTTC.

The J gene is TRBJ2-7, the V gene TRBV7-8, with D tentatively TRBD1 (6 bases). The germline V gene encodes CDR1 SGHVS and CDR2 FQNEAQ. V was cut by 5 bases and J by 7 bases, with 18 bases left in between. The CDR3 is 14 residues long. CDR3 protein: CASSVQGHTTEQYF. The CDR3 nucleotides are TGTGCCAGCAGCGTACAGGGACACACGACGGAGCAGTACTTC.

The chain is built from TRBV7-8 and TRBJ2-7, with a possible D match to TRBD2 (7 bases). V lost 1 base and J lost 2, with 15 bases in between. The germline V gene encodes CDR1 SGHVS and CDR2 FQNEAQ. The CDR3 contains 16 residues. DNA of the CDR3: TGTGCCAGCAGCTTAGTAGGGGGGGGTTCAACCTACGAGCAGTACTTC. Translation: CASSLVGGGSTYEQYF.

In this sample, this clone turned up many times. The V and J genes are TRBV20-1 and TRBJ1-1; no clear D. Germline-derived CDR1 and CDR2 are DFQATT and SNEGSKA (reference sequence). Trimming removed 7 bases at V and 8 bases at J, with 14 bases between. The CDR3 extends over 11 amino acids. The chain's CDR3 is CSGSGSGEAFF. The CDR3 DNA is TGCAGTGGAAGCGGGAGTGGGGAAGCTTTCTTT.

Points on this clone: One end of the junction varies from germline; a read error may be responsible. The chain couples TRBV7-9 to TRBJ1-3, with a tentative D call TRBD1 (5 bases). Per the germline V gene, CDR1 is SEHNR and CDR2 is FQNEAQ (reference sequence). The CDR3 contains 16 residues. The CDR3 region has the DNA TGTTCCAGCAGCTTCACGACAGCCAGCTCTGGAAACACCATATATTTT. Translation gives CSSSFTTASSGNTIYF.

This chain connects TRBV6-5 to TRBJ1-1; D may be TRBD1 (6 bases). In germline, CDR1 is MNHEY, CDR2 SVGAGI. The length of the CDR3 is 13 residues. Between the trimmed V and J ends, which lost 6 bases and 5 bases, there was a span of 13 bases. The CDR3 is CASSGQLRTEAFF. CDR3 nucleotides: TGTGCCAGCAGCGGACAGCTCAGGACTGAAGCTTTCTTT.